The 19 T cell receptor beta chains presented below share a single source sample, sequenced in a study of T cells in lung cancer brain metastases. The data were produced by immunoSEQ multiplex PCR, yet TCRdb's version contains in-frame clones alone and is incomplete. The table has 1,000 to 1,200 clones, about 86% seen once; the top ten hold about a sixth. Sequenced input: tumor tissue from a brain metastasis. The source of these receptors is a woman between 45 and 60 years old with non-small cell lung cancer that had spread to the brain.

This clone came up a few times. The genes are TRBV30 and TRBJ1-1; the match to TRBD1 covers 7 bases. The length of the CDR3 is 13 residues. CDR1 is GTSNPN, CDR2 SVGIG, per germline (reference sequence). J was trimmed by 3 bases and V by 3 bases; bases with no gene match: 4. CDR3 nucleotide sequence: TGTGCCTGGAGGAGGGGGCGGGACACTGAAGCTTTCTTT. It translates to CAWRRGRDTEAFF.

This chain uses TRBV2 with TRBJ2-7; 7 positions agree with TRBD1. CDR3 size: 14 residues. V shed 6 bases and J 6 bases; nucleotides not matched to a gene: 11. Per germline, CDR1 SNHLY and CDR2 FYNNEI. CDR3 bases: TGTGCCAGCAGGAAGGACAGGAACTCCCGCGAGCAGTACTTC. Protein: CASRKDRNSREQYF.

The chain joins TRBV5-4 to TRBJ1-3, with 7 bases matching TRBD1. CDR1 SGHNT and CDR2 YYREEE come from the germline V gene (reference sequence). The CDR3 length is 15 residues. Unmatched junction bases numbered 6, after V lost 4 bases and J lost 2 bases. The CDR3, as DNA: TGTGCCAGCAGCCCGGACAGGACAGCTGGAAACACCATATATTTT. Translating gives CASSPDRTAGNTIYF. Full variable domain (outside the CDR3, taken from reference TRBV5-4 and TRBJ1-3): ETGVTQSPTHLIKTRGQQVTLRCSSQSGHNTVSWYQQALGQGPQFIFQYYREEENGRGNFPPRFSGLQFPNYSSELNVNALELDDSALYLCASSPDRTAGNTIYFGEGSWLTVV.

The V gene is TRBV5-1, the J gene TRBJ2-5, with 12 bases that match TRBD2. The CDR3 is 16 residues long. V lost 5 bases and J lost 1; bases outside the gene matches: 6. Per germline, CDR1 SGHRS and CDR2 YFSETQ. For the CDR3, the DNA is TGCGCCAGCAGGAACCTAGCGGGAGGGATCCAAGAGACCCAGTACTTC. Translation: CASRNLAGGIQETQYF.

As to this clone: One end of the junction is discordant with germline, which a read error may explain. This sequence joins TRBV30 and TRBJ2-3; TRBD2 is a possible D gene (6 bases). The CDR3 totals 17 residues. Germline V gives CDR1 GTSNPN, CDR2 SVGIG (reference sequence). This chain's CDR3 is CTWEDLQGLLGTDTQYF. The CDR3 DNA reads as TGTACCTGGGAGGATCTGCAGGGACTCCTTGGCACAGATACGCAGTATTTT.

The chain links TRBV9 to TRBJ2-3; D unresolved. Germline assignment: CDR1 SGDLS and CDR2 YYNGEE. Trimming removed 2 bases at V and 2 bases at J, with 6 bases between. This CDR3 contains 13 residues. As DNA, the CDR3 is TGTGCCAGCAGCGTGGGTCTCACAGATACGCAGTATTTT. The encoded protein is CASSVGLTDTQYF.

Concerning this clone: Since a far larger clone is one base different, this is likely a read error. This chain uses TRBV5-1 with TRBJ1-1; weak D call: TRBD1 (6 bases). This CDR3 has 12 residues. Germline V gene lookup returns CDR1 SGHRS and CDR2 YFSETQ. V lost 5 bases and J 7 bases, leaving 12 bases between the germline ends. This chain's CDR3 is CASSSRDNEAFF. The CDR3 region has the DNA TGCGCCAGCAGTAGCCGGGACAATGAAGCTTTCTTT.

The chain carries TRBV28 and TRBJ1-5, with 7 bases that match TRBD1. Trimming took 5 bases from V and 2 from J; bases not matched to a gene: 3. The CDR3 is made up of 14 amino acids. Germline V lookup: CDR1 MDHEN, CDR2 SYDVKM. The CDR3 DNA sequence: TGTGCCAGCAGTCCAGGGGGGGGCAATCAGCCCCAGCATTTT. This codes for CASSPGGGNQPQHF.

This chain links TRBV4-1 with TRBJ2-5, with 11 nucleotides matching TRBD2. Judging by the DNA end, TRBJ2-7 fits better; the J call may be wrong. The germline CDR1 and CDR2 sequences are MGHRA and YSYEKL. The CDR3 is 15 amino acids. The CDR3 region has the DNA TGCGCCAGCAGCCAAGGGACTAGCGGGCGCTACGAGCAGTACTTC. It yields the protein CASSQGTSGRYEQYF.

The chain has TRBV5-1 and TRBJ2-3; D is unresolved. Germline CDR1 SGHRS, CDR2 YFSETQ. V was pared by 6 bases and J by 2 bases, with 13 bases between. This CDR3 spans 14 amino acids. CDR3: CASKDLLLTDTQYF. The CDR3 DNA is TGCGCCAGCAAGGACCTACTACTCACAGATACGCAGTATTTT.

The gene calls are TRBV13 and TRBJ2-3; no reliable D call. The ends were cut back, 4 bases at V and 3 bases at J, with 2 bases in the middle. CDR1 is PRHDT, CDR2 FYEKMQ, per germline (reference sequence). There are 11 residues in the CDR3. The CDR3 region is CASSSTDTQYF. CDR3 nucleotides: TGTGCCAGCAGCTCAACAGATACGCAGTATTTT.

The CDR3 loop reads CASSPVGVGSVRQPQHF. CDR3 nucleotide sequence: TGTGCCAGCAGCCCCGTAGGGGTTGGATCCGTTCGACAGCCCCAGCATTTT. The J gene is TRBJ1-5, the V gene TRBV7-8; D might be TRBD1 (5 bases). The V end lost 5 bases, the J end lost 7 bases, and 24 bases lay between the germline ends. This CDR3 spans 17 amino acids. In germline, CDR1 is SGHVS, CDR2 FQNEAQ.

The chain joins TRBV5-4 to TRBJ2-3, with 11 positions matching TRBD2. The CDR3 spans 19 residues. In germline, CDR1 is SGHNT, CDR2 YYREEE (reference sequence). V lost 0 bases and J lost 1; bases outside the gene matches: 10. The chain's CDR3 is CASSLVRASGRPGTDTQYF. Written as DNA, the CDR3 is TGTGCCAGCAGCTTGGTGCGGGCTAGCGGGAGGCCCGGCACAGATACGCAGTATTTT.

This clone was seen just once. The rearrangement links TRBV9 to TRBJ2-2; D may be TRBD1 or TRBD2 (5 bases each). CDR1 and CDR2 (germline): SGDLS, YYNGEE. The CDR3 contains 15 residues. Trimming pared 3 bases from V and 0 bases from J, leaving 9 bases between. The CDR3, as DNA: TGTGCCAGCAGCGCCAGGGACGCGAACACCGGGGAGCTGTTTTTT. The encoded protein is CASSARDANTGELFF.

V usage is TRBV18 and J usage is TRBJ2-2; D perhaps matches TRBD2 (5 bases). The CDR3 covers 17 residues. Germline V CDR1 and CDR2: KGHSH, LQKENI. The V gene lost 0 bases and the J gene lost 6 bases, with 17 bases spanning the gap. CDR3 nucleotide sequence: TGTGCCAGCTCACCACCCCTCGGGGAAATAGGTGCCGGGGAGCTGTTTTTT. It specifies CASSPPLGEIGAGELFF.

This chain joins TRBV6-1 and TRBJ2-2, with TRBD2 identical over 11 bases. The CDR3 length is 15 residues. Per germline, CDR1 MNHNS and CDR2 SASEGT. The J segment lost 4 bases and the V segment lost 2 bases, leaving 0 bases of the junction unmatched. CDR3 region: CASSELAGGTGELFF. CDR3 sequence (DNA): TGTGCCAGCAGTGAACTAGCGGGGGGCACCGGGGAGCTGTTTTTT.

As concerns this clone: At one end, the junction sequence differs from germline, possibly due to a read error. This sample includes further DNA sequences coding for the same CDR3. This chain links TRBV5-6 with TRBJ2-2; maybe TRBD2 (5 bases). Per the germline V gene, CDR1 is SGHDT and CDR2 is YYEEEE. This CDR3 region has 13 residues. CDR3 nucleotides: TGTGCCAGTAGCTTATACGGGGTCGGGGAGCTGTTTTTT. Translation gives CASSLYGVGELFF.

The chain links TRBV28 to TRBJ2-3, with 7 bases that match TRBD2. V was pared by 5 bases and J by 0 bases, with 2 bases of the junction left unmatched. CDR1 is MDHEN and CDR2 is SYDVKM in the germline V gene. There are 14 residues in the CDR3. In DNA, the CDR3 is TGTGCCAGCAGTAGCGGGGCAAGCACAGATACGCAGTATTTT. Protein sequence: CASSSGASTDTQYF.

This CDR3 is CASSTGYEQYF. The CDR3, as DNA: TGTGCCAGCAGCACTGGGTACGAGCAGTACTTC. This chain uses TRBV7-6 with TRBJ2-7; D not resolved. This CDR3 contains 11 residues. Germline V gene lookup returns CDR1 SGHVS and CDR2 FNYEAQ. With 5 bases removed from V and 4 bases from J, the gap between germline ends came to 6 bases.